A selection of T cell receptor beta chains follows, all from one sample in a study of OX40 agonist ivuxolimab in advanced cancers. Sequencing was performed with immunoSEQ multiplex PCR; in TCRdb, only in-frame clones are kept and a portion is missing. The sample has roughly 24,000 clones, roughly 84% seen once; the top ten hold roughly 17%. The sample consisted of CD4+ or CD8+ T cells sorted from blood, taken in a trial of the OX40 agonist ivuxolimab. These receptors were taken from an adult with an advanced solid tumor such as melanoma, head and neck, liver or kidney cancer. Each CDR3 is given without its conserved first and last residue.

>TRBV7-2|TRBJ1-5
ASSSTREQPQH
>TRBV15|TRBJ1-4
ATSITDQLF
>TRBV7-3|TRBJ2-3
ASSFRDFTDTQY
>TRBV2|TRBJ2-3
ASSRDSPGTDTQY
>TRBV27|TRBJ2-3
ASSSTSVADTQY
>TRBV20-1|TRBJ2-3
SARGGDTQY
>TRBV5-4|TRBJ2-5
ASSYGLAEDQETQY
>TRBV7-9|TRBJ2-7
ASSFSQRHEQY
>TRBV5-8|TRBJ1-2
ASSRPGSSNYGYT
>TRBV7-9|TRBJ1-6
ASSWDGPQGLH
>TRBV7-2|TRBJ1-1
ASSLSGLNTEAF
>TRBV7-9|TRBJ2-5
ASSPQRGVKRETQY
>TRBV2|TRBJ2-5
ASSTTGREETQY
>TRBV2|TRBJ2-6
ASSLSRGSGANVLT
>TRBV19|TRBJ1-3
ASSISPSGNTIY
>TRBV29-1|TRBJ1-2
SVWTANYGYT
>TRBV6-6|TRBJ1-4
ASSYPTGGSSEKLF
>TRBV19|TRBJ1-2
ASSTDGNYGYT
>TRBV7-2|TRBJ1-5
ASSLGPRAYNQPQH
>TRBV2|TRBJ2-3
ASSVDRAPSTDTQY
>TRBV27|TRBJ2-3
ASRKGTSGYTDTQY
>TRBV7-2|TRBJ1-1
ASSKRENTEAF
>TRBV19|TRBJ1-6
ASATGHLSSGSSPLH
>TRBV4-3|TRBJ2-2
ASSQEGGRGSGELF
>TRBV5-1|.
ASSLDGSSYEQY
>TRBV7-9|TRBJ1-2
ASSPFENYGYT
>TRBV7-9|TRBJ2-7
ASSSRDYGDYEQY
>TRBV7-3|TRBJ2-7
ASSSNPTGDRY
>TRBV19|TRBJ1-1
ASKTLAREAF
>TRBV7-9|TRBJ2-7
ASSIGQGGYEQY
>TRBV6-9|TRBJ2-5
ASSYDSGLEREETQY
>TRBV4-3|TRBJ2-2
ASSRGAGGPSTGELF
>TRBV2|TRBJ1-2
ASNGQGGYGYT
>TRBV5-4|TRBJ1-6
ASSLAGGDSPLH
>TRBV11-3|TRBJ2-1
ASSFALAGEQF
>TRBV27|TRBJ2-3
ASSTRTQGPTDTQY
>TRBV10-3|TRBJ2-5
AISESGTVQETQY
>TRBV6-6|TRBJ1-5
ASSPTDRGRGQPQH
>TRBV7-8|TRBJ1-6
ASSLAINSPLH
>TRBV27|TRBJ2-6
ARSWTGGSGANVLT